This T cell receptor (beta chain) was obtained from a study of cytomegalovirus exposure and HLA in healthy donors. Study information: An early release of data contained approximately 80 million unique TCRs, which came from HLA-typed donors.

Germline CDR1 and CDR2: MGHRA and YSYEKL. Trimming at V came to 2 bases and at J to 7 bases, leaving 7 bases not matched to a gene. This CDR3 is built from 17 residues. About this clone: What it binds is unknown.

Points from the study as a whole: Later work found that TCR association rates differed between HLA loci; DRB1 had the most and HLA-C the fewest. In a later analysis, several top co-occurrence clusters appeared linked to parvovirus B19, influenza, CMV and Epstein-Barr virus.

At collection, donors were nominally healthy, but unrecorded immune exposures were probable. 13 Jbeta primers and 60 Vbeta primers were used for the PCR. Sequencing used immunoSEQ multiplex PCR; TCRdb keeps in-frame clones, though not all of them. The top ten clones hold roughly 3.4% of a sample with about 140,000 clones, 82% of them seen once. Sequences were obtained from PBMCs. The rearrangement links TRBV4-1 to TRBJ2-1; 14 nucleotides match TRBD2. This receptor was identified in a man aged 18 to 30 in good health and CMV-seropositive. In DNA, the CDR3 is TGCGCCAGCAGCCAAAATCCGGGACTAGCGGGAGTGAATGAGCAGTTCTTC. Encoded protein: CASSQNPGLAGVNEQFF.